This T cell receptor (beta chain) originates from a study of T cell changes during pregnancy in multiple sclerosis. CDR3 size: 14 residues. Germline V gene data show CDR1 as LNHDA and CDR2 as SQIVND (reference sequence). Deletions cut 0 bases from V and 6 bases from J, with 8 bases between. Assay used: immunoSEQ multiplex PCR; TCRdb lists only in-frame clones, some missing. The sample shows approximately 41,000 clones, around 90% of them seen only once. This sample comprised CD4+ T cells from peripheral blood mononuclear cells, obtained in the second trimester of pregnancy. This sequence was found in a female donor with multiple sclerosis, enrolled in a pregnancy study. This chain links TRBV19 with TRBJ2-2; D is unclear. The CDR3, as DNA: TGTGCCAGTAGTATAGACCGAGGCGCCGGGGAGCTGTTTTTT. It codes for CASSIDRGAGELFF.